A single sample is the source of the 29 T cell receptor beta chains below, sequenced in a study of Ad26.COV2.S vaccination and SARS-CoV-2 variants. The repertoire was sequenced with immunoSEQ multiplex PCR; TCRdb's copy has only in-frame clones and lacks some. The data show about 440,000 clones, 90% seen once. Treatment of the sample: around 19 received Ad26.COV2.S at low or high dose, single or two shots; roughly five received placebo; per-sample allocation not given. It was on day 63 after the first vaccine or placebo injection that samples were taken. The specimen comprised peripheral blood, sampled in a trial of Ad26.COV2.S vaccine versus placebo. The receptors come from a person between 18 and 65 years old who received the Ad26.COV2.S COVID-19 vaccine or a placebo.

In nucleotides, the CDR3 is TGTGCCAGTAGTAACCTCAAGGCAGGGAGGACCGGGGAGCTGTTTTTT. Amino acid sequence: CASSNLKAGRTGELFF. This chain joins TRBV19 and TRBJ2-2; TRBD2 might be the D (6 bases). Germline V gene sequence: CDR1 LNHDA, CDR2 SQIVND (reference sequence). This CDR3 has 16 amino acids. V lost 4 bases, J lost 5 bases, and 17 bases lay in between.

A note on this clone: This CDR3 is also generated by other DNA sequences in the sample. The rearrangement joins TRBV5-1 to TRBJ2-5; TRBD1 matches at 7 bases. Germline loops: CDR1 SGHRS, CDR2 YFSETQ. The CDR3 totals 14 residues. The V and J ends lost 0 bases and 1 base, in that order; junction bases with no gene match: 0. CDR3 region: CASSLGQGQETQYF. The CDR3 bases are TGCGCCAGCAGCTTGGGACAGGGCCAAGAGACCCAGTACTTC. The whole variable domain, filled in from reference TRBV5-1 and TRBJ2-5, reads KAGVTQTPRYLIKTRGQQVTLSCSPISGHRSVSWYQQTPGQGLQFLFEYFSETQRNKGNFPGRFSGRQFSNSRSEMNVSTLELGDSALYLCASSLGQGQETQYFGPGTRLLVL.

The gene calls are TRBV12-3 or TRBV12-4 and TRBJ2-7, with D perhaps matching TRBD1 (5 bases). The CDR3 covers 11 residues. The V end was cut by 9 bases, the J end by 3 bases, with 9 bases between. The CDR3 reads CARCQGYEQYF. For the CDR3, the DNA is TGTGCCAGGTGTCAGGGCTACGAGCAGTACTTC.

CDR3: CAGGLGPLPANVLTF. The CDR3 nucleotides read TGTGCCGGTGGATTGGGACCGCTCCCGGCCAACGTCCTGACTTTC. The chain recombines TRBV2 with TRBJ2-6; D might be TRBD1 or TRBD2, each matching 5 bases. V gave up 11 bases and J gave up 6 bases, with 20 bases separating them. This CDR3 region has 15 residues. CDR1 and CDR2 from the germline V gene are SNHLY and FYNNEI.

The CDR3 loop is CASSLDGNTIYF. The CDR3 DNA reads as TGTGCCAGCAGCTTAGATGGAAACACCATATATTTT. J is TRBJ1-3 and V is TRBV7-9; D is unclear. V gave up 1 base and J gave up 3 bases, with 1 base separating them. The CDR3 covers 12 residues. The germline V gene encodes CDR1 SEHNR and CDR2 FQNEAQ (reference sequence).

The genes are TRBV6-5 and TRBJ1-4; no clear D. Germline values: CDR1 MNHEY, CDR2 SVGAGI. Trimming pared 7 bases from V and 5 bases from J, leaving 17 bases between. This CDR3 is 15 amino acids long. CDR3 sequence reads: CASKESWQLNEKLFF. The CDR3 DNA sequence: TGTGCCAGCAAAGAATCGTGGCAGTTAAATGAAAAACTGTTTTTT.

V is TRBV7-3 and J is TRBJ2-3, with 8 bases aligning to TRBD2. V shed 4 bases and J 0 bases; nucleotides not matched to a gene: 3. From germline, CDR1 is SGHTA and CDR2 FQGTGA. The length of the CDR3 is 15 residues. The CDR3, as DNA: TGTGCCAGCAGCTCCAGCGGGAGTAGCACAGATACGCAGTATTTT. Residues: CASSSSGSSTDTQYF.

The count of this clone is one. V and J are TRBV3-1 (or the pseudogene TRBV3-2) and TRBJ2-2; D gene uncertain. Trimming cost V 1 base and J 7 bases, with 10 bases left between them. Germline V gene lookup returns CDR1 LGHDT and CDR2 YNNKEL (reference sequence). The CDR3 is 14 amino acids. Here the CDR3 reads CASSQVPIGGELFF. DNA of the CDR3: TGTGCCAGCAGCCAAGTTCCCATTGGCGGGGAGCTGTTTTTT.

This clone was detected once. The chain has TRBV7-2 and TRBJ2-1; 7 bases are a match to TRBD2. The V gene end was trimmed by 1 base and the J gene end by 5 bases; junction bases not matched to a gene: 8. Germline V gene sequence: CDR1 SGHTA, CDR2 FQGNSA. CDR3 size: 16 residues. CDR3 in amino acids: CASSLGISSGNNEQFF. CDR3 nucleotides: TGTGCCAGCAGCTTAGGCATTTCTAGCGGAAACAATGAGCAGTTCTTC.

This clone was picked up a small number of times. The rearrangement uses TRBV7-9 and TRBJ2-7, with D hard to call. CDR1 and CDR2 from the germline V gene are SEHNR and FQNEAQ (reference sequence). The CDR3 is made up of 15 amino acids. V was shortened by 1 base and J by 3 bases, with 13 bases between the two germline ends. This chain's CDR3 is CASSLVRRGHYEQYF. CDR3 sequence (DNA): TGTGCCAGCAGCTTAGTGCGTCGCGGTCACTACGAGCAGTACTTC.

The CDR3 protein is CASSSGSPGSYEQYF. CDR3 nucleotide sequence: TGTGCCAGCAGCTCCGGGTCCCCAGGTTCCTACGAGCAGTACTTC. This chain joins TRBV27 and TRBJ2-7, with unresolved D. Germline CDR1 MNHEY, CDR2 SMNVEV (reference sequence). The V and J ends lost 6 bases and 1 base respectively, with 16 bases between them. The CDR3 covers 15 residues.

V is TRBV3-1 (or the pseudogene TRBV3-2) and J is TRBJ2-5; TRBD1 aligns across 12 bases. This CDR3 has 17 amino acids. Trimming removed 1 base from V and 5 bases from J; junction bases left unmatched: 8. From germline, CDR1 is LGHDT and CDR2 YNNKEL (reference sequence). The CDR3 here is CASSQASGTGGVETQYF. As DNA, the CDR3 is TGTGCCAGCAGCCAAGCTTCCGGGACAGGGGGCGTGGAGACCCAGTACTTC.

CDR3 sequence (DNA): TGTGCCAGCAGCTCCCTTCGGGACAGGGGTTTCAATCAGCCCCAGCATTTT. This codes for CASSSLRDRGFNQPQHF. The chain joins TRBV5-6 to TRBJ1-5, with 10 bases aligning to TRBD1. There are 17 residues in the CDR3. The germline V gene has CDR1 SGHDT and CDR2 YYEEEE. The junction had 9 bases not matched to a gene; V was cut back by 3 bases and J by 3 bases.

The J gene is TRBJ2-2, the V gene TRBV4-1, with 10 bases matching TRBD2. The CDR3 consists of 18 residues. J lost 4 bases, V lost 1 base, and 9 bases had no gene match. CDR1 MGHRA and CDR2 YSYEKL come from the germline V gene. The CDR3, as DNA: TGCGCCAGCAGCCAAGTTGATAGCGGGGGGAAGTTCACCGGGGAGCTGTTTTTT. Its translation is CASSQVDSGGKFTGELFF.

The V call is TRBV6-4, the J call TRBJ2-3; D gene uncertain. Trimming shortened V by 2 bases and J by 10 bases, and 4 bases separated the two germline ends. CDR3 length: 10 amino acids. Per germline, CDR1 MRHNA and CDR2 SNTAGT. This CDR3 is CASSDEPQYF. In DNA, the CDR3 is TGTGCCAGCAGTGACGAGCCGCAGTATTTT.

V usage is TRBV18 and J usage is TRBJ2-1, with TRBD1 matching over 7 bases. The CDR3 extends over 15 amino acids. V gave up 3 bases and J gave up 8 bases; unmatched junction bases: 10. Germline V gives CDR1 KGHSH, CDR2 LQKENI. The CDR3 region has the DNA TGTGCCAGCTCACCCTTCCAGGGGGTCAGGGATGAGCAGTTCTTC. Its protein is CASSPFQGVRDEQFF.

The CDR3 DNA sequence: TGTGCCTTTCGGGGGGAGCCCTCCTATAATTCACCCCTCCACTTT. Translation: CAFRGEPSYNSPLHF. The rearrangement joins TRBV30 to TRBJ1-6; TRBD1 might be the D (5 bases). Trimming pared 7 bases from V and 0 bases from J, leaving 13 bases between. The CDR3 sequence is 15 residues long. Germline V lookup: CDR1 GTSNPN, CDR2 SVGIG (reference sequence).

V is TRBV27 and J is TRBJ2-7; 8 bases are shared with TRBD1. Germline trimming cut 3 bases from V and 4 bases from J; bases unmatched to any gene: 14. Germline V lookup: CDR1 MNHEY, CDR2 SMNVEV (reference sequence). The CDR3 length is 17 residues. CDR3 amino acids: CASSLAGQGVIPYEQYF. The CDR3 bases are TGTGCCAGCAGTTTGGCCGGACAGGGCGTCATTCCTTACGAGCAGTACTTC.

This clone was seen just once. The J gene is TRBJ2-7, the V gene TRBV7-8; 8 nucleotides match TRBD2. Germline assignment: CDR1 SGHVS and CDR2 FQNEAQ. This CDR3 is built from 15 residues. The ends lost 2 bases at V and 3 bases at J; junction bases unmatched: 6. This CDR3 is CASSLTGTRGYEQYF. The CDR3 DNA follows: TGTGCCAGCAGCTTAACCGGGACTAGAGGCTACGAGCAGTACTTC.

The count of this clone is one. J is TRBJ1-1 and V is TRBV7-2; D is unclear. The length of the CDR3 is 13 residues. The germline CDR1 and CDR2 sequences are SGHTA and FQGNSA. Trimming removed 4 bases at V and 2 bases at J, with 8 bases between. The CDR3 loop reads CASSSGLNTEAFF. Written as DNA, the CDR3 is TGTGCCAGCAGCTCTGGGCTTAACACTGAAGCTTTCTTT.

This clone was observed a few times. The rearrangement uses TRBV5-1 and TRBJ2-7; possible D gene TRBD2, 5 bases. CDR3 size: 14 residues. CDR1 and CDR2 (germline): SGHRS, YFSETQ. Between the trimmed V and J ends, which lost 2 bases and 3 bases, there was a span of 12 bases. CDR3 in amino acids: CASSLGSSLYEQYF. The CDR3 nucleotides are TGCGCCAGCAGCTTAGGGAGCAGCCTCTACGAGCAGTACTTC.

The chain joins TRBV7-8 to TRBJ2-5, with TRBD2 matching over 14 bases. V was pared by 5 bases and J by 5 bases, with 13 bases of the junction left unmatched. Germline CDR1 is SGHVS and CDR2 is FQNEAQ. This CDR3 comprises 18 residues. CDR3 in DNA: TGTGCCAGCAGCCTCCGGACTAGCGGGAGGATCCTCCATGAGACCCAGTACTTC. Its protein is CASSLRTSGRILHETQYF.

The chain has TRBV5-1 and TRBJ2-3; 7 nucleotides match TRBD2. There are 16 residues in the CDR3. Germline-derived CDR1 and CDR2 are SGHRS and YFSETQ. The V gene end was trimmed by 0 bases and the J gene end by 4 bases; junction bases not matched to a gene: 8. The CDR3 DNA is TGCGCCAGCAGCTTGGCCCCTGCGGGAGATGCAGATACGCAGTATTTT. It encodes CASSLAPAGDADTQYF.

The gene calls are TRBV9 and TRBJ2-5; 9 bases agree with TRBD1. Per germline, CDR1 SGDLS and CDR2 YYNGEE. The CDR3 runs to 16 residues. Trimming at V came to 3 bases and at J to 4 bases, leaving 10 bases not matched to a gene. The CDR3 loop is CASSAGGQGNGETQYF. The CDR3 bases are TGTGCCAGCAGCGCCGGGGGACAGGGTAACGGAGAGACCCAGTACTTC.

The chain couples TRBV5-5 to TRBJ1-5; D is unclear. The CDR3 length is 13 residues. Germline CDR1 and CDR2: SGHKS and YYEKEE (reference sequence). V was clipped by 2 bases and J by 5 bases, with 8 bases between them. In nucleotides, the CDR3 is TGTGCCAGCAGCTTAGGGTCCGATCAGCCCCAGCATTTT. It yields the protein CASSLGSDQPQHF.

The rearrangement links TRBV3-1 (or the pseudogene TRBV3-2) to TRBJ2-2; 12 bases align to TRBD1. J gave up 7 bases and V 0 bases, and 6 bases lay outside the gene matches. In germline, CDR1 is LGHDT, CDR2 YNNKEL (reference sequence). The CDR3 extends over 17 amino acids. As DNA, the CDR3 is TGTGCCAGCAGCCAAGACTGGGGGACAGGGGGCGGCGGGGAGCTGTTTTTT. Protein: CASSQDWGTGGGGELFF.

This clone was picked up one time. The chain uses TRBV3-1 (or the pseudogene TRBV3-2) and TRBJ2-1; TRBD2 aligns across 9 bases. Germline lookup yields CDR1 LGHDT and CDR2 YNNKEL (reference sequence). V shed 3 bases and J 9 bases; nucleotides not matched to a gene: 18. This CDR3 has 18 residues. The CDR3 is CASSQDVLRREGRVEQFF. The CDR3 DNA follows: TGTGCCAGCAGCCAGGACGTCTTAAGGCGGGAGGGCCGGGTTGAGCAGTTCTTC.

The rearrangement links TRBV6-6 to TRBJ2-7; 9 positions match TRBD2. Germline CDR1 is MNHNY and CDR2 is SVGAGI (reference sequence). Trimming removed 6 bases from V and 6 bases from J; junction bases left unmatched: 9. The CDR3 runs 14 residues. The CDR3 bases are TGTGCCAGCAGCCAGACGGGACTAGCCTCCGAGCAGTACTTC. Its translation is CASSQTGLASEQYF.

There are a few counts of this clone. The chain carries TRBV9 and TRBJ2-3, with 10 bases that match TRBD2. CDR3 length equals 16 residues. The germline V gene encodes CDR1 SGDLS and CDR2 YYNGEE. With 2 bases clipped from V and 4 bases from J, the junction kept 7 bases outside the gene matches. The CDR3 is CASSVDSGRDADTQYF. CDR3 bases: TGTGCCAGCAGCGTTGACAGCGGGAGGGATGCAGATACGCAGTATTTT.